This section outlines one T cell receptor beta chain sequence together with its context. Antigen specificity is unknown. The data were taken from a study of cytomegalovirus exposure and HLA in healthy donors. Notes on the study in general: Trimming of TCR beta V- and J-genes showed a link, identified in a later analysis, to a missense DCLRE1C variant. The authors considered a cluster of highly shared sequence variants likely to be a sequencing artifact.

The PCR had 60 Vbeta and 13 Jbeta primers. Here immunoSEQ multiplex PCR was the method, and the copy in TCRdb shows in-frame clones only, minus some. This table holds tens of thousands of clones, about two thirds found once. CDR3 length equals 15 residues. V was clipped by 4 bases and J by 4 bases, with 11 bases between them. Germline assignment: CDR1 SNHLY and CDR2 FYNNEI. The V gene is TRBV2, the J gene TRBJ2-6; D unresolved. Sequences were obtained from PBMCs. The source is a middle-aged woman in good health and CMV-seropositive. The CDR3 spells CASSAQAAGANVLTF. The DNA of the CDR3 is TGTGCCAGCAGTGCCCAGGCTGCAGGGGCCAACGTCCTGACTTTC.